This TCR beta chain was found in a study of shared clonotypes between healthy human individuals. Turning to the study itself: The cohort had two women and a few men, ages 18 to 49. Study-level findings and limits: Sampling used blood alone; tissue repertoires probably differ.

At the deep level, the assay was run. Sequencing used immunoSEQ multiplex PCR; TCRdb keeps in-frame clones, though not all of them. The table shows 470,000 or so clones, with around 73% occurring only once. The CDR3 covers 13 residues. Per the germline V gene, CDR1 is ENHRY and CDR2 is SYGVKD. V was shortened by 7 bases and J by 3 bases, with 12 bases between the two germline ends. Regarding this clone: Its antigen is not identified.

Genomic DNA of unsorted samples came from 90 million to 95 million PBMCs. The sequence was obtained from a woman aged 40 to 55 in good health. Some clones in this sample may be carry-over from other donors' samples. The rearrangement uses TRBV10-3 and TRBJ2-5, with D perhaps matching TRBD1 (6 bases). Source material: PBMCs. The CDR3 loop is CAINQGIEETQYF. As DNA, the CDR3 is TGTGCCATCAATCAGGGGATAGAAGAGACCCAGTACTTC.